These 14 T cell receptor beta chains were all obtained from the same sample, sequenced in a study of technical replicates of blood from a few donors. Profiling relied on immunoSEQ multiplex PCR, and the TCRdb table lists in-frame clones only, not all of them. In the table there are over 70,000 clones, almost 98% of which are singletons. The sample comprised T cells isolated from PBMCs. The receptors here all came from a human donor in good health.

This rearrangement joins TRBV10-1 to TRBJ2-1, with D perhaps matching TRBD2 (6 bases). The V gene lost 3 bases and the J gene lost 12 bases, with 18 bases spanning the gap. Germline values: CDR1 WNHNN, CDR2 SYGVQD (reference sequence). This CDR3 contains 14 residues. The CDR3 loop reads CASSDTLATRGQFF. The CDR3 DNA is TGCGCCAGCAGTGATACCCTAGCGACGAGAGGGCAGTTCTTC.

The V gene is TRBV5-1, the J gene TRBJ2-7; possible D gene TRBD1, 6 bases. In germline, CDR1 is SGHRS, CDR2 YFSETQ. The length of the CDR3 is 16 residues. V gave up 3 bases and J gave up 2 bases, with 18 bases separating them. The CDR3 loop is CASSSFIGQSTYEQYF. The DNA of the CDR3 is TGCGCCAGCAGCTCGTTCATAGGACAGAGCACCTACGAGCAGTACTTC.

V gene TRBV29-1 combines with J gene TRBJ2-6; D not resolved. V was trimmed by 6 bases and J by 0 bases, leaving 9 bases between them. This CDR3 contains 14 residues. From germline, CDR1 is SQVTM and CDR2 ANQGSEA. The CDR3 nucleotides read TGCAGCGTACTGGGCTTCTCTGGGGCCAACGTCCTGACTTTC. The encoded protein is CSVLGFSGANVLTF.

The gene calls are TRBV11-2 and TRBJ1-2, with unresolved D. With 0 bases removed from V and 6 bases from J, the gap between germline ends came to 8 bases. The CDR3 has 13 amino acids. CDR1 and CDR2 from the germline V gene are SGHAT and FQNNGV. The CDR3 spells CASSLESGNGYTF. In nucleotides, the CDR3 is TGTGCCAGCAGCTTAGAATCGGGGAATGGCTACACCTTC.

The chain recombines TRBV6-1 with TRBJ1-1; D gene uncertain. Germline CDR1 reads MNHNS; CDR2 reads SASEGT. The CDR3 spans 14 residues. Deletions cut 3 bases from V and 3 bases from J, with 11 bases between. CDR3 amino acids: CASSEVSRYTEAFF. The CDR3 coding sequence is TGTGCCAGCAGTGAGGTGAGCAGGTACACTGAAGCTTTCTTT.

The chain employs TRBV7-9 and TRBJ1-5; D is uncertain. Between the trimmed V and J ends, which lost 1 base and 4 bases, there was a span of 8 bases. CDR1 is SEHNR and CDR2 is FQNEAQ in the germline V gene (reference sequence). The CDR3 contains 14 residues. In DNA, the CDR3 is TGTGCCAGCAGCTTAGACCTAGTTAATCAGCCCCAGCATTTT. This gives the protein CASSLDLVNQPQHF.

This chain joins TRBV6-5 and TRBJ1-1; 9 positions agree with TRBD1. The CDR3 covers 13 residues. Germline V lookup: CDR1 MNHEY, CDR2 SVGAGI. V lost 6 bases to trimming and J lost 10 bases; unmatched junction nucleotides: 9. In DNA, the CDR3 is TGTGCCAGCAGCCAATTCACAGGGGGCGCAGCTTTCTTT. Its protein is CASSQFTGGAAFF.

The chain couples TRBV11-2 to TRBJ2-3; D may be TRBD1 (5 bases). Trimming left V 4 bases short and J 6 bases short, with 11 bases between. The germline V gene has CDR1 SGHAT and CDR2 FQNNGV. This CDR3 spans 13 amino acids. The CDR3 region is CASSSAPGDTQYF. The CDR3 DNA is TGTGCCAGCAGCTCAGCCCCAGGGGATACGCAGTATTTT. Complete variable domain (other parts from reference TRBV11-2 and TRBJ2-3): EAGVAQSPRYKIIEKRQSVAFWCNPISGHATLYWYQQILGQGPKLLIQFQNNGVVDDSQLPKDRFSAERLKGVDSTLKIQPAKLEDSAVYLCASSSAPGDTQYFGPGTRLTVL.

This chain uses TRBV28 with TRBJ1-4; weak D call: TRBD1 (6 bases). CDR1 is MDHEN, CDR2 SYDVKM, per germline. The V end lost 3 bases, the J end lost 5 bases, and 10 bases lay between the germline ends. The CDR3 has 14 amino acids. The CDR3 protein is CASSLGTRNEKLFF. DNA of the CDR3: TGTGCCAGCAGTTTGGGGACACGAAATGAAAAACTGTTTTTT.

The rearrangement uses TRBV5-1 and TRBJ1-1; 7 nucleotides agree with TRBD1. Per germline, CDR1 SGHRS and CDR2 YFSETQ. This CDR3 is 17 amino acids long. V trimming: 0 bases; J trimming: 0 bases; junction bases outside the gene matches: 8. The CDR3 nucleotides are TGCGCCAGCAGCTTGGGATGGACAGGTGTGATGAACACTGAAGCTTTCTTT. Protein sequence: CASSLGWTGVMNTEAFF.

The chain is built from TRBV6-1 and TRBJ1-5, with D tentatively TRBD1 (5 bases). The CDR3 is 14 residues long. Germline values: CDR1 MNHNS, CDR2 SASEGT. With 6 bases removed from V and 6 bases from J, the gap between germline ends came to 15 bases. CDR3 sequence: CASRSGWAAQPQHF. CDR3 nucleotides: TGTGCCAGCAGGTCAGGGTGGGCCGCTCAGCCCCAGCATTTT.

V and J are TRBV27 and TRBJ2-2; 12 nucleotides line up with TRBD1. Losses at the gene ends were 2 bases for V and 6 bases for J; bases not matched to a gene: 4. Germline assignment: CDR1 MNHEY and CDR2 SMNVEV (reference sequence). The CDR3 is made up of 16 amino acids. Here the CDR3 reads CASSLMGTGGSGELFF. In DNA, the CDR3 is TGTGCCAGCAGTTTAATGGGGACAGGGGGCTCCGGGGAGCTGTTTTTT.

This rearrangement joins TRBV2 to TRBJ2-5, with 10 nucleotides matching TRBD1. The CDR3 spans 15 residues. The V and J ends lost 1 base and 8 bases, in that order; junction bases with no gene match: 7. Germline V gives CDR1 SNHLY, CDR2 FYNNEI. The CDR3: CASSEGGQGKDTQYF. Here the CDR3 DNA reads TGTGCCAGCAGTGAAGGGGGACAGGGGAAGGATACCCAGTACTTC.

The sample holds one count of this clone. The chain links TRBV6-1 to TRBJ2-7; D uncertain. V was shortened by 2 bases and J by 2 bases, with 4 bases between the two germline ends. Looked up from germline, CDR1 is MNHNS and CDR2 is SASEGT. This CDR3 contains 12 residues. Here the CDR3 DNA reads TGTGCCAGCAGTGAATGGCCCTACGAGCAGTACTTC. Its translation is CASSEWPYEQYF.